This is a list of T cell receptor beta chains from one sample in a study of blood T cell repertoires in COVID-19. The data were produced by immunoSEQ multiplex PCR, yet TCRdb's version contains in-frame clones alone and is incomplete. Among over 65,000 clones listed, 75% to 95% were seen once. The specimen sequenced was peripheral blood. Receptors originate from a human donor in a cohort sampled during active COVID-19. CDR3s include the opening cysteine and the closing phenylalanine or tryptophan. D genes are given only for firm matches. Size is omitted from some rows. Given values are once, few, many or a class for expanded clones.

D	size	J	V	DNA	CDR3
-	-	TRBJ2-1	TRBV6-5	TGTGCCACCACCTCTCCCGAAAGGGGAGGAGAGCAGTTCTTC	CATTSPERGGEQFF
TRBD2	-	TRBJ2-6	TRBV14	TGTGCCAGCAGCCCGCTAGCGGGGGGGATCTCTGGGGCCAACGTCCTGACTTTC	CASSPLAGGISGANVLTF
-	-	TRBJ2-3	TRBV11-2	TGTGCCATTATACAGGCGGGCACAGATACGCAGTATTTT	CAIIQAGTDTQYF
TRBD2	-	TRBJ2-5	TRBV10-3	TGTGCCATCAGTGAGGGGATAGCGGGGGGAGAGACCCAGTACTTC	CAISEGIAGGETQYF
-	-	TRBJ1-5	TRBV10-3	TGTGCCATCAGTGATACCCTCGGTTTTTTTGAGCATTTT	CAISDTLGFFEHF
TRBD2	-	TRBJ2-2	TRBV9	TGTGCCAGCAGCGTTAGCGGGGGGGTAGGCGGGGAGCTGTTTTTT	CASSVSGGVGGELFF
-	-	TRBJ2-2	TRBV9	TGTGCCAGCAGCGTCGGCGAGAACAGGGCCGCCGGGGAGCTGTTTTTT	CASSVGENRAAGELFF
TRBD2	-	TRBJ2-6	TRBV27	TGTGCCAGCAGTTTAAGTGCTAGCGGGGGTGCGGGGGCCAACGTCCTGACTTTC	CASSLSASGGAGANVLTF
-	-	TRBJ2-1	TRBV5-1	TGCGCCAGCAGCCCTACCTCCGGGACACTCACTGAGCAGTTCTTC	CASSPTSGTLTEQFF
TRBD1	once	TRBJ2-2	TRBV10-1	TGCGCCAGCATGGACAGGGGGAACACCGGGGAGCTGTTTTTT	CASMDRGNTGELFF
TRBD1	-	TRBJ1-5	TRBV23-1	TGCGCCAGCAGTCAATGGAACAGGGGGAAGCATTTT	CASSQWNRGKHF
-	-	TRBJ1-2	TRBV7-2	TGTGCCAGCAGCTTAGGAGGGGGTCACTATGGCTACACCTTC	CASSLGGGHYGYTF
TRBD1	-	TRBJ1-3	TRBV18	TGTGCCAGCTCACCGCGACAGGGGCACGGAAAAAACGCCATATATTTT	CASSPRQGHGKNAIYF
TRBD2	few	TRBJ2-3	TRBV2	TGTGCCAGCAGACCCCCGGGACTAGCGGGGGGGACAGATACGCAGTATTTT	CASRPPGLAGGTDTQYF
-	-	TRBJ2-7	TRBV5-1	TGCGCCAGCAGCTTGGCCAGGTCGAGGACAGCGACCTACGAGCAGTACTTC	CASSLARSRTATYEQYF
TRBD1	-	TRBJ1-1	TRBV27	TGTGCCAGCAGTCAGGGACAGCTGAACACTGAAGCTTTCTTT	CASSQGQLNTEAFF
-	-	TRBJ2-7	TRBV3-1/TRBV3-2	TGTGCCAGCAGCCAGAGGAGGTCCTACGAGCAGTACTTC	CASSQRRSYEQYF
TRBD1	-	TRBJ2-7	TRBV6-6	TGTGCCAGCAGTCAAGACAGGGGTTACGAGCAGTACTTC	CASSQDRGYEQYF
-	once	TRBJ2-3	TRBV24-1	TGTGCCACCGGGGAGAGCACAGATACGCAGTATTTT	CATGESTDTQYF
TRBD1	-	TRBJ2-2	TRBV28	TGTGCCAGCAGTATCACGGGACAGTCGAACACCGGGGAGCTGTTTTTT	CASSITGQSNTGELFF
-	-	TRBJ2-3	TRBV4-1	TGCGCCAGCAGCCAAGGTGTCGCAGATACGCAGTATTTT	CASSQGVADTQYF
-	-	TRBJ2-2	TRBV24-1	TGTGCCACCAGTGGGCAGACCGGGGAGCTGTTTTTT	CATSGQTGELFF
-	-	TRBJ1-2	TRBV7-2	TGTGCCAGCAGCTTAGCGCCAGGGAACTATGGCTACACCTTC	CASSLAPGNYGYTF
-	-	TRBJ1-1	TRBV9	TGTGCCAGCAGCGTAGACGACGCAATGGGCGCTGAAGCTTTCTTT	CASSVDDAMGAEAFF
TRBD1	once	TRBJ2-7	TRBV9	TGTGCCAGCAGCGTACTTGGGACAGGGTTCTACGAGCAGTACTTC	CASSVLGTGFYEQYF
TRBD2	-	TRBJ2-1	TRBV19	TGTGCCAGTAGTGGAGGGCTAGCGGGGGGTTACAATGAGCAGTTCTTC	CASSGGLAGGYNEQFF
TRBD2	-	TRBJ2-3	TRBV19	TGTGCCAGTAGTATACCCCCCGGGACTAGCGGGCGAACAGATACGCAGTATTTT	CASSIPPGTSGRTDTQYF
TRBD1	-	TRBJ2-1	TRBV9	TGTGCCAGCAGCCCAAAGCCCGGGACAGGGGTCCATGAGCAGTTCTTC	CASSPKPGTGVHEQFF
TRBD1	-	TRBJ2-5	TRBV6-6	TGTGCCAGCACCCTAGGGGGCAGGGGTCAGACCCAGTACTTC	CASTLGGRGQTQYF
TRBD1	-	TRBJ1-2	TRBV5-1	TGCGCCAGCAGCTTGCAAGGGGGCGGTCATGGCTACACCTTC	CASSLQGGGHGYTF
TRBD1	-	TRBJ2-3	TRBV29-1	TGCAGCGTTGAAACCGGGACAGGGTCGGGAGATACGCAGTATTTT	CSVETGTGSGDTQYF
TRBD1	-	TRBJ1-4	TRBV11-2	TGTGCCAGCAGCACCCAAGACAGGGCTAGAGAAAAACTGTTTTTT	CASSTQDRAREKLFF
-	-	TRBJ1-6	TRBV27	TGTGCCAGCAGTTTATCGCGGCAGGGAATATATGCTTCACCCCTCCACTTT	CASSLSRQGIYASPLHF
-	-	TRBJ1-1	TRBV9	TGTGCCAGCAGCGTAGAGGGGACAAGGAACACTGAAGCTTTCTTT	CASSVEGTRNTEAFF
TRBD1	few	TRBJ1-2	TRBV29-1	TGCAGCATAAGACAATCCGGGACAGGGGGCGAGGCTAACTATGGCTACACCTTC	CSIRQSGTGGEANYGYTF
TRBD2	-	TRBJ2-7	TRBV25-1	TGTGCCAGCCGCGGACTAGCGGGGGGATCCGAGCAGTACTTC	CASRGLAGGSEQYF
TRBD1	-	TRBJ1-1	TRBV28	TGTGCCAGCCGACCGGTTCTCACACTCCAGGGGGTTCGGGCTTTCTTT	CASRPVLTLQGVRAFF
-	-	TRBJ2-7	TRBV12-3/TRBV12-4	TGTGCCAGCACCCCAGACGCAGGCTACGAGCAGTACTTC	CASTPDAGYEQYF
TRBD1	once	TRBJ1-4	TRBV18	TGTGCCAGCTCACCAGCGGGACAGGCTAATGAAAAACTGTTTTTT	CASSPAGQANEKLFF
TRBD1	-	TRBJ2-1	TRBV6-5	TGTGCCAGCAGTTACTCTGGGACAGCGGTTGGGGAGCAGTTCTTC	CASSYSGTAVGEQFF
TRBD1	-	TRBJ2-7	TRBV23-1	TGCGCCAGCAGCCCGAATACGACAGGGGGCGTCCACGAGCAGTACTTC	CASSPNTTGGVHEQYF
-	-	TRBJ1-4	TRBV12-2	TGTGCAAGTCGCCCCGGGGGACCTCCCGCAACTAATGAAAAACTGTTTTTT	CASRPGGPPATNEKLFF
TRBD2	-	TRBJ2-3	TRBV7-2	TGTGCCAGCAGCTTAGTTCGCGGGGGAGGGGATACGCAGTATTTT	CASSLVRGGGDTQYF
-	-	TRBJ1-2	TRBV12-3/TRBV12-4	TGTGCCAGCAGCAGGGGAAGTGGCTACACCTTC	CASSRGSGYTF
TRBD1	-	TRBJ2-5	TRBV7-2	TGTGCCAGCAGGAAGACAGGGCCAGAGACCCAGTACTTC	CASRKTGPETQYF
-	-	TRBJ1-6	TRBV4-1	TGCGCCAGCAGCCAAGATCGGCAGGACTCCTATAATTCACCCCTCCACTTT	CASSQDRQDSYNSPLHF
-	-	TRBJ1-2	TRBV6-5	TGTGCCAGCAGTTACTCGGGTCTGGGCCCTAACTATGGCTACACCTTC	CASSYSGLGPNYGYTF
-	-	TRBJ2-5	TRBV10-1	TGCGCCAGCAGCCGTTATCGACAGGCATGGCAAGAGACCCAGTACTTC	CASSRYRQAWQETQYF
TRBD1	-	TRBJ2-7	TRBV30	TGTGCCTGGAGTCTACAGGGGGACGAGCAGTACTTC	CAWSLQGDEQYF
TRBD2	-	TRBJ2-5	TRBV9	TGTGCCAGCAGCGTAGCTCCGAGGGGGGGCGGGGGGGCCGAAGAGACCCAGTACTTC	CASSVAPRGGGGAEETQYF
-	-	TRBJ1-2	TRBV13	TGTGCCAGCAGCCCCCAGGGAGGCGGCTACACCTTC	CASSPQGGGYTF
-	-	TRBJ2-1	TRBV19	TGTGCCAGTACATTCGGGGGGCGAAGCTCCTACAATGAGCAGTTCTTC	CASTFGGRSSYNEQFF
TRBD1	-	TRBJ1-5	TRBV30	TGTGCCTGGAGTCAGGGGGTCAATCAGCCCCAGCATTTT	CAWSQGVNQPQHF
-	-	TRBJ1-3	TRBV6-5	TGTGCCAGCAGTTACTCGGGACTATACTCTGGAAACACCATATATTTT	CASSYSGLYSGNTIYF
-	once	TRBJ2-7	TRBV6-5	TGTGCCAGCAGTTACGTAGGAGGGACCGAGCAGTACTTC	CASSYVGGTEQYF